This passage covers 2 T cell receptor beta chains from one sample sequenced in a study of blood T cell repertoires in COVID-19. The data were produced by immunoSEQ multiplex PCR, yet TCRdb's version contains in-frame clones alone and is incomplete. This sample has roughly 50,000 clones, with less than 90% found just once. Sequencing input: peripheral blood. These receptors were taken from a human donor with active COVID-19. The donor label of this sample is uncertain.

The chain joins TRBV3-1 (or the pseudogene TRBV3-2) to TRBJ2-2; D is possibly TRBD2 (6 bases). CDR3 length: 16 residues. With 1 base removed from V and 7 bases from J, the gap between germline ends came to 16 bases. CDR1 and CDR2 from the germline V gene are LGHDT and YNNKEL (reference sequence). The CDR3 sequence is CASSQGRGQWNGELFF. CDR3 bases: TGTGCCAGCAGCCAAGGGAGGGGTCAATGGAACGGGGAGCTGTTTTTT.

The chain is built from TRBV6-5 and TRBJ1-5; possible D gene TRBD1, 5 bases. Germline CDR1 reads MNHEY; CDR2 reads SVGAGI. The CDR3 consists of 13 residues. Deletions cut 7 bases from V and 7 bases from J, with 14 bases between. The DNA for the CDR3 is TGTGCCAGCAAGCCGGGGGTCGGGCAGCCCCAGCATTTT. Its protein is CASKPGVGQPQHF.